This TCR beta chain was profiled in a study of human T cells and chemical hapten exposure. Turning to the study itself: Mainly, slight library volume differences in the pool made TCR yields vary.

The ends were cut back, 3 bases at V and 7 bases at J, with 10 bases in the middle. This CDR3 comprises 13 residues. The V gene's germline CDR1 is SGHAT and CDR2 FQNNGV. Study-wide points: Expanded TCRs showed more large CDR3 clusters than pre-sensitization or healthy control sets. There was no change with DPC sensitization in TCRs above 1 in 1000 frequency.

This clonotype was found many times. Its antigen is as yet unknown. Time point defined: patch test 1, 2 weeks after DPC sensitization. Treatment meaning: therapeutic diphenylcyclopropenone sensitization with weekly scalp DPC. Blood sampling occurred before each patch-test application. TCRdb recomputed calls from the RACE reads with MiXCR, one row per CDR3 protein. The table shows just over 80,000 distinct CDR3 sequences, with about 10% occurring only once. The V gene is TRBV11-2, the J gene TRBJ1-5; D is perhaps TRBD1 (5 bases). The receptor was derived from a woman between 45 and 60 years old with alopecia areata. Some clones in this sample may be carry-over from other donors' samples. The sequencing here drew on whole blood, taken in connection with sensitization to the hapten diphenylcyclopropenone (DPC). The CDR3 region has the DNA TGTGCCAGCAGCTTGAAGGGGATGCAGCCCCAGCATTTT. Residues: CASSLKGMQPQHF. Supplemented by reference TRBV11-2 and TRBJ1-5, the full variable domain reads EAGVAQSPRYKIIEKRQSVAFWCNPISGHATLYWYQQILGQGPKLLIQFQNNGVVDDSQLPKDRFSAERLKGVDSTLKIQPAKLEDSAVYLCASSLKGMQPQHFGDGTRLSIL.